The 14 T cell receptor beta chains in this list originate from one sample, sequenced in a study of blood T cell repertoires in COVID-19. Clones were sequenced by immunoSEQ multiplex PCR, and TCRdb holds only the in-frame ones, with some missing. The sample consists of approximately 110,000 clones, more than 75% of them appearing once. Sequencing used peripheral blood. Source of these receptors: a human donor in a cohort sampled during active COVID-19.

The CDR3 DNA follows: TGTGCCAGCAGAGAGCGGGAGGGCCGGGAGACCCAGTACTTC. Amino acid sequence: CASREREGRETQYF. The gene calls are TRBV2 and TRBJ2-5, with 10 bases aligning to TRBD2. Per germline, CDR1 SNHLY and CDR2 FYNNEI. J lost 5 bases, V lost 6 bases, and 6 bases had no gene match. The CDR3 spans 14 residues.

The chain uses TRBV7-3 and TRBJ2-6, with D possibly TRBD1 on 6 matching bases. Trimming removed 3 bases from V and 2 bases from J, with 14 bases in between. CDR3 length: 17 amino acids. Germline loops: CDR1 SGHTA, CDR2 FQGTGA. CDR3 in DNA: TGTGCCAGCAGCTTGAGGTCAGGGGATGCTGGGGCCAACGTCCTGACTTTC. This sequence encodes CASSLRSGDAGANVLTF. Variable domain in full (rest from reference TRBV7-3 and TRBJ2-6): GAGVSQTPSNKVTEKGKYVELRCDPISGHTALYWYRQSLGQGPEFLIYFQGTGAADDSGLPNDRFFAVRPEGSVSTLKIQRTERGDSAVYLCASSLRSGDAGANVLTFGAGSRLTVL.

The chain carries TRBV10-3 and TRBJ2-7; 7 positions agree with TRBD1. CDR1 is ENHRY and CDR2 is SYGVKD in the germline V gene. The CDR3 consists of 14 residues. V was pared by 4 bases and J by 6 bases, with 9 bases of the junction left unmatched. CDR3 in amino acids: CAISGRQGVGEQYF. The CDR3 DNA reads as TGTGCCATCAGTGGGCGGCAGGGGGTAGGCGAGCAGTACTTC.

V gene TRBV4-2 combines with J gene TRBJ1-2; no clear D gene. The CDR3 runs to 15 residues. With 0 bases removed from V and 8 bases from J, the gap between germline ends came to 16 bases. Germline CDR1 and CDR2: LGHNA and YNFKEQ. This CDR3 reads CASSQDFGRPGGYTF. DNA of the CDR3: TGTGCCAGCAGCCAAGATTTCGGCAGGCCGGGGGGCTACACCTTC.

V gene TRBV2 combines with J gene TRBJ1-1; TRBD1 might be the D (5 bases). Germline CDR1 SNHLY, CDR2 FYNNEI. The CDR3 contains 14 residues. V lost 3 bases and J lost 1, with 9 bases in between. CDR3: CASSEQGGNTEAFF. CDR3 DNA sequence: TGTGCCAGCAGTGAGCAGGGTGGGAACACTGAAGCTTTCTTT. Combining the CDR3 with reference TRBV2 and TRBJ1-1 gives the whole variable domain EPEVTQTPSHQVTQMGQEVILRCVPISNHLYFYWYRQILGQKVEFLVSFYNNEISEKSEIFDDQFSVERPDGSNFTLKIRSTKLEDSAMYFCASSEQGGNTEAFFGQGTRLTVV.

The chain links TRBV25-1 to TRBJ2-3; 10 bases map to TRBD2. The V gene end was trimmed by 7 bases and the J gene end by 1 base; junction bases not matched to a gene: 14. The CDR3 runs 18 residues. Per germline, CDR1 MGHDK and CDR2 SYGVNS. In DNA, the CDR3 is TGTGCCAGCATGGTAGGTATGGGGCTAGCGGGGGGCACAGATACGCAGTATTTT. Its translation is CASMVGMGLAGGTDTQYF. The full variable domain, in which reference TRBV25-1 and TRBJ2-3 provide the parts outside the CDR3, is EADIYQTPRYLVIGTGKKITLECSQTMGHDKMYWYQQDPGMELHLIHYSYGVNSTEKGDLSSESTVSRIRTEHFPLTLESARPSHTSQYLCASMVGMGLAGGTDTQYFGPGTRLTVL.

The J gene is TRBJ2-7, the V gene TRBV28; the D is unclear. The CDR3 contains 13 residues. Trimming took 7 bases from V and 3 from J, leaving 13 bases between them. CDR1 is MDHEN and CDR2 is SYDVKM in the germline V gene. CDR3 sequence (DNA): TGTGCCAGCAAGCAGGAAGCAGTCTACGAGCAGTACTTC. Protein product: CASKQEAVYEQYF.

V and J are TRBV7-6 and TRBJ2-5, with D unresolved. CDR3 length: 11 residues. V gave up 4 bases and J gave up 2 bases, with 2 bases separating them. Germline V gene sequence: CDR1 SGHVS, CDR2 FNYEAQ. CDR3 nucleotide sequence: TGTGCCAGCAGCTCGCAAGAGACCCAGTACTTC. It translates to CASSSQETQYF.

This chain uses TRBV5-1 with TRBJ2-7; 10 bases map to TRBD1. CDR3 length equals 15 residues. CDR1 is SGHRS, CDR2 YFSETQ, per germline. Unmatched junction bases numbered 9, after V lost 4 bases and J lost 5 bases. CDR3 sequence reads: CASSKMTGGLDEQYF. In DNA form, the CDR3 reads TGCGCCAGCAGCAAGATGACAGGGGGCCTCGACGAGCAGTACTTC.

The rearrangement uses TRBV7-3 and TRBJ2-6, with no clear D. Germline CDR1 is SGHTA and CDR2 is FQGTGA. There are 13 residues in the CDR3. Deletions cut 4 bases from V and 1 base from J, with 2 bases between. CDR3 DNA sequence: TGTGCCAGCAGCTCTTCTGGGGCCAACGTCCTGACTTTC. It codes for CASSSSGANVLTF.

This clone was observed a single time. In DNA form, the CDR3 reads TGTGCCACCCAAGAAGACAGGGTGCGGAATGAGCAGTTCTTC. Translated: CATQEDRVRNEQFF. The rearrangement joins TRBV24-1 to TRBJ2-1; 7 nucleotides match TRBD1. This CDR3 is 14 amino acids long. CDR1 KGHDR and CDR2 SFDVKD come from the germline V gene. V lost 9 bases to trimming and J lost 7 bases; unmatched junction nucleotides: 11.

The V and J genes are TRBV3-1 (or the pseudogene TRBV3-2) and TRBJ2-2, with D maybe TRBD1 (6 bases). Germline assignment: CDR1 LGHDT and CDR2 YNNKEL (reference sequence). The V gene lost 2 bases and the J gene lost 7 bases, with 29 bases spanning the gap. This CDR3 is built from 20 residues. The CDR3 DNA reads TGTGCCAGCAGCCAAAAGGACAGCCCGAGAAGCTTAACGATAGGCGGGGAGCTGTTTTTT. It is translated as CASSQKDSPRSLTIGGELFF.

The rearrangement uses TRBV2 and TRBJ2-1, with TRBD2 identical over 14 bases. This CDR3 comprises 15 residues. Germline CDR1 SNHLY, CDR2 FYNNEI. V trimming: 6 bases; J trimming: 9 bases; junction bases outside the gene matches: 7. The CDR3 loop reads CASRPTSGGAAEQFF. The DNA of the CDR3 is TGTGCCAGCAGACCGACTAGCGGGGGGGCCGCTGAGCAGTTCTTC. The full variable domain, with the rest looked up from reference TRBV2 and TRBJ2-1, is EPEVTQTPSHQVTQMGQEVILRCVPISNHLYFYWYRQILGQKVEFLVSFYNNEISEKSEIFDDQFSVERPDGSNFTLKIRSTKLEDSAMYFCASRPTSGGAAEQFFGPGTRLTVL.

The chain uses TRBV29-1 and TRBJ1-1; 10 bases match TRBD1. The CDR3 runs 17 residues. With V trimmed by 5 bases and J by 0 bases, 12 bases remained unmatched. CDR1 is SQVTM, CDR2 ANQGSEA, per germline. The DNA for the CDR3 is TGCAGCGTTATTGAAGGACAGGGGGTCGGTATGAACACTGAAGCTTTCTTT. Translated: CSVIEGQGVGMNTEAFF. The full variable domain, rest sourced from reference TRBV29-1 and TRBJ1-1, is SAVISQKPSRDICQRGTSLTIQCQVDSQVTMMFWYRQQPGQSLTLIATANQGSEATYESGFVIDKFPISRPNLTFSTLTVSNMSPEDSSIYLCSVIEGQGVGMNTEAFFGQGTRLTVV.